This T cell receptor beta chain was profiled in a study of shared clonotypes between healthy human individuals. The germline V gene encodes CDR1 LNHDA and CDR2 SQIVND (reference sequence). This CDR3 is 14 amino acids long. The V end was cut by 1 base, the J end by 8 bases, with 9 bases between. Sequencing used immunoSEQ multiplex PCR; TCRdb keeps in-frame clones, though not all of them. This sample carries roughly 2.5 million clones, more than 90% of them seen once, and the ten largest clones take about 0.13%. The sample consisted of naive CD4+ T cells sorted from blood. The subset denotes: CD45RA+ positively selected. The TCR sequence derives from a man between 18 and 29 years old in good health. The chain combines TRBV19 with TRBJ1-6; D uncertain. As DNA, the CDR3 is TGTGCCAGTAGTATAGGGCTAGTGGATTCACCCCTCCACTTT. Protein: CASSIGLVDSPLHF.